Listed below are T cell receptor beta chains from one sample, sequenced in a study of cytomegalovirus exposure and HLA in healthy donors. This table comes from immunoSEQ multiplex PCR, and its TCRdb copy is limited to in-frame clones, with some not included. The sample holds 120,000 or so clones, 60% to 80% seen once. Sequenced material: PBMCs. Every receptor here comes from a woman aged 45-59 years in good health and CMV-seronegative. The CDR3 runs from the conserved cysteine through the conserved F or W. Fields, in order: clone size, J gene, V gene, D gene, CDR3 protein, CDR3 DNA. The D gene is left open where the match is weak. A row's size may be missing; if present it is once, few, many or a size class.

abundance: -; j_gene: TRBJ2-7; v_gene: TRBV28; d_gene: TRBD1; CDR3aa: CASWRDRGAEQYF; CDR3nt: TGTGCCAGCTGGAGGGACAGGGGGGCCGAGCAGTACTTC
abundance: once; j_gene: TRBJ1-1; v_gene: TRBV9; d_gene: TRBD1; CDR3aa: CASSEARTGQETEVTEAFF; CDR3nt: TGTGCCAGCAGCGAGGCCCGAACGGGACAGGAGACGGAGGTAACTGAAGCTTTCTTT
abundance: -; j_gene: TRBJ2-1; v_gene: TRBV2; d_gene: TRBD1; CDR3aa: CASAFSRDRGRNEQFF; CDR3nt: TGTGCCAGCGCCTTCTCCCGGGACAGGGGGAGAAATGAGCAGTTCTTC
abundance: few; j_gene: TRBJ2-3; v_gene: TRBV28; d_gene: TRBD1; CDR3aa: CASFQRTGGLTDTQYF; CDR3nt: TGTGCCAGTTTTCAGAGGACAGGGGGCCTCACAGATACGCAGTATTTT
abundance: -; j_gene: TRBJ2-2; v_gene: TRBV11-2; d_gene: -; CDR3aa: CASSLAGTNTGELFF; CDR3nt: TGTGCCAGCAGCTTAGCAGGGACGAACACCGGGGAGCTGTTTTTT
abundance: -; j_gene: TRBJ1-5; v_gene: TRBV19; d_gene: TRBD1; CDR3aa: CASSIGTGGNQPQHF; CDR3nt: TGTGCCAGTAGTATCGGGACAGGGGGGAATCAGCCCCAGCATTTT
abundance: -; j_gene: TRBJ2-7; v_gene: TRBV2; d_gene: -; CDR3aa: CASRAGTYEQYF; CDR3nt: TGTGCCAGCAGGGCAGGGACCTACGAGCAGTACTTC
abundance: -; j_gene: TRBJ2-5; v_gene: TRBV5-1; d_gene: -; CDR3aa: CASSYRVAKETQYF; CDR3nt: TGCGCCAGCAGCTATCGGGTAGCTAAAGAGACCCAGTACTTC
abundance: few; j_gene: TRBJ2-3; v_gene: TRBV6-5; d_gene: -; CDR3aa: CASRTSFTDTQYF; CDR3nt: TGTGCCAGCAGAACTAGCTTCACAGATACGCAGTATTTT
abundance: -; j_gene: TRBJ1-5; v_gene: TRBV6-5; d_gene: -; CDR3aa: CASSYPEGTVVKPQHF; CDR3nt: TGTGCCAGCAGTTACCCGGAGGGGACGGTTGTTAAGCCCCAGCATTTT
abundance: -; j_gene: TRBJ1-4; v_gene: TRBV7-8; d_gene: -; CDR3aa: CASSLLAGEEEKLFF; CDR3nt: TGTGCCAGCAGCTTATTGGCAGGGGAAGAAGAAAAACTGTTTTTT
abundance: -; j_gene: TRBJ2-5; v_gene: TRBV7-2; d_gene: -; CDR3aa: CASSLSRGTQYF; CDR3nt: TGTGCCAGCAGCTTAAGCAGGGGTACCCAGTACTTC
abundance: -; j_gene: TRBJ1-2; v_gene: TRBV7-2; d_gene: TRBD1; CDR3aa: CASSERQGLDYGYTF; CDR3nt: TGTGCCAGCAGCGAACGACAGGGGCTGGACTATGGCTACACCTTC
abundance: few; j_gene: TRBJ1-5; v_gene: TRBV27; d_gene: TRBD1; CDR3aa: CASAVGGVGQPQHF; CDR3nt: TGTGCCAGCGCCGTAGGGGGCGTCGGTCAGCCCCAGCATTTT
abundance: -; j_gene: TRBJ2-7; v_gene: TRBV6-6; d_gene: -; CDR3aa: CASSYHGYEQYF; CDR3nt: TGTGCCAGCAGTTATCACGGGTACGAGCAGTACTTC
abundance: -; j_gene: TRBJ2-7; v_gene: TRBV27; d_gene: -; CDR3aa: CASSRQSGSYEQYF; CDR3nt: TGTGCCAGCAGCCGACAAAGCGGCTCCTACGAGCAGTACTTC
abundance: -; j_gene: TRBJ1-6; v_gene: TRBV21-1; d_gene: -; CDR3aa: CASSSRDSYNSPLHF; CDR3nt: TGTGCCAGCAGCTCAAGGGACAGTTATAATTCACCCCTCCACTTT
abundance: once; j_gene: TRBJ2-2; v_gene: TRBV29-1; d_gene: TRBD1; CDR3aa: CSIGQGIAGELFF; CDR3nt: TGCAGCATAGGACAGGGGATAGCCGGGGAGCTGTTTTTT
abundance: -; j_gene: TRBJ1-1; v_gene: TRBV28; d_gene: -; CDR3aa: CASSDNLNTEAFF; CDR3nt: TGTGCCAGCAGTGACAACTTGAACACTGAAGCTTTCTTT
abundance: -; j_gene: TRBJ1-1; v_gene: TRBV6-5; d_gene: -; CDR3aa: CASSPQGNTEAFF; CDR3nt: TGTGCCAGCAGTCCCCAGGGGAACACTGAAGCTTTCTTT
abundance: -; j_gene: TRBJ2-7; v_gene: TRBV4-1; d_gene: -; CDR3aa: CASSLFGEGPYEQYF; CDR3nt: TGCGCCAGCAGCCTATTCGGGGAAGGCCCCTACGAGCAGTACTTC
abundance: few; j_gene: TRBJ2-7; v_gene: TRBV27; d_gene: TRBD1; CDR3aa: CASSLGDRFYEQYF; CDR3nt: TGTGCCAGCAGTTTGGGGGACAGATTCTACGAGCAGTACTTC
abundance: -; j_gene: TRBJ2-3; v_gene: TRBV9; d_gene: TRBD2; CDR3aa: CASSVDGRSGSRNNTQYF; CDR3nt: TGTGCCAGCAGCGTCGACGGAAGAAGCGGGAGTAGGAATAATACGCAGTATTTT
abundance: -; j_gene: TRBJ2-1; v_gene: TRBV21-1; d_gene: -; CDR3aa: CASSRSGRSCQFF; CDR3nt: TGTGCCAGCAGTCGGAGCGGGAGGTCCTGTCAGTTCTTC
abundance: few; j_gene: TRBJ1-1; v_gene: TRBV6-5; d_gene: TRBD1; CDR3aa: CASSYSGQGWVTEAFF; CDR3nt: TGTGCCAGCAGCTACTCCGGACAGGGGTGGGTCACTGAAGCTTTCTTT
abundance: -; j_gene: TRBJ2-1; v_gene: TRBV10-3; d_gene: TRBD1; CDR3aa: CAISADRGNEQFF; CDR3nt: TGTGCCATCAGTGCGGACAGGGGCAATGAGCAGTTCTTC
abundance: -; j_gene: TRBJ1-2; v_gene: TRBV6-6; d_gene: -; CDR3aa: CATQPIPTGVYGYTF; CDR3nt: TGTGCCACCCAACCGATTCCGACAGGCGTCTATGGCTACACCTTC
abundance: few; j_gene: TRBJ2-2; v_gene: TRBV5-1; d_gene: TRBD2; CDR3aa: CASKLAANTGELFF; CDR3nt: TGCGCCAGCAAACTAGCGGCGAACACCGGGGAGCTGTTTTTT
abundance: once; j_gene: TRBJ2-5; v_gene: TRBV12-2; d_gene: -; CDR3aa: CASRLVQTVQETQYF; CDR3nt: TGTGCAAGTCGCTTAGTCCAGACTGTGCAAGAGACCCAGTACTTC
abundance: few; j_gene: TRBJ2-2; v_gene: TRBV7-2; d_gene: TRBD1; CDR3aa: CASSFDRVTGELFF; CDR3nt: TGTGCCAGCAGCTTTGACAGGGTCACCGGGGAGCTGTTTTTT
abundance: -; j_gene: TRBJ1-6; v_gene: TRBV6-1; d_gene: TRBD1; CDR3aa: CASKSPGQYNSPLHF; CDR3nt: TGTGCCAGTAAATCCCCGGGACAGTATAATTCACCCCTCCACTTT
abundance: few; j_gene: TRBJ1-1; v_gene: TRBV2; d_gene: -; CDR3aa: CASRGESAEAFF; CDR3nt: TGTGCCAGCAGAGGGGAAAGCGCTGAAGCTTTCTTT
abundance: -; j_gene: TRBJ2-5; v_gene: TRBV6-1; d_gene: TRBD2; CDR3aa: CASRKVAGVFETQYF; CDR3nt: TGTGCCAGCAGGAAGGTAGCGGGAGTTTTTGAGACCCAGTACTTC
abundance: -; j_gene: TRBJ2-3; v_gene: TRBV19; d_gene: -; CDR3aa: CASSIGGSTDTQYF; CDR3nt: TGTGCCAGTAGTATAGGGGGCAGCACAGATACGCAGTATTTT
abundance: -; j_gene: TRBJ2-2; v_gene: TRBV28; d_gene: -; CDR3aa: CASSLFLAPAGELFF; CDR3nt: TGTGCCAGCAGTTTGTTTCTTGCTCCGGCCGGGGAGCTGTTTTTT
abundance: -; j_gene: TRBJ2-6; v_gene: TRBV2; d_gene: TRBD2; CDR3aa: CGSGSYSGANVLTF; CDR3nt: TGTGGGAGCGGGAGTTACTCTGGGGCCAACGTCCTGACTTTC
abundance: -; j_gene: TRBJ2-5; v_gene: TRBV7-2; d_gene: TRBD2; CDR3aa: CASSQKAGREETQYF; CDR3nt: TGTGCCAGCAGCCAAAAAGCAGGGAGGGAGGAGACCCAGTACTTC
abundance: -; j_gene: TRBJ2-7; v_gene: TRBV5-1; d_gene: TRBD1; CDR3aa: CASSLEPGTGVNEQYF; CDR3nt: TGCGCCAGCAGCTTGGAACCCGGGACAGGGGTGAACGAGCAGTACTTC
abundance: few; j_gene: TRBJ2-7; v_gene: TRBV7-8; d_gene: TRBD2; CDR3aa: CASSGSGAPDIYEQYF; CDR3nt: TGTGCCAGCAGCGGAAGCGGGGCCCCAGATATCTACGAGCAGTACTTC
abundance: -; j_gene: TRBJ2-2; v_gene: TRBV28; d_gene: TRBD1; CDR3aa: CASSLSGTGGTGELFF; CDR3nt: TGTGCCAGCAGTTTATCCGGGACAGGGGGCACCGGGGAGCTGTTTTTT
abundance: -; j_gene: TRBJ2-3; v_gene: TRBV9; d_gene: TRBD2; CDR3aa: CASGRLADTDTQYF; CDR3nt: TGTGCCAGCGGACGACTAGCGGACACAGATACGCAGTATTTT